The text below deals with one TCR beta chain. This record belongs to a study of CD8 T cells in ankylosing spondylitis. The authors made TCR beta libraries by quantitative 5'-RACE with molecular barcodes. TCRdb re-called the 5' RACE reads with MiXCR, one entry per CDR3 protein. Of 200,000 or so distinct CDR3 sequences listed, about 18% are singletons. The V gene's germline CDR1 is MNHEY and CDR2 SVGAGI. The CDR3 totals 13 residues. V was cut by 6 bases and J by 1 base, with 9 bases left in between. The gene calls are TRBV6-5 and TRBJ2-5; possibly TRBD2 for D (5 bases). The TCR comes from a male donor under 30 with ankylosing spondylitis or in good health (not recorded which). The sequenced sample consisted of blood, either unsorted or a sorted T cell fraction (not recorded which). The CDR3 here is CASRQAGQETQYF. CDR3 DNA: TGTGCCAGCAGGCAGGCGGGCCAAGAGACCCAGTACTTC.